This T cell receptor beta chain is from a study of blood T cells in healthy people across ages. This clonotype was counted a single time. Then a second PCR, running about 7 to 11 cycles, was carried out with a sample-barcoded 5' primer and a J-beta primer mix. Each CDR3 protein is one row after TCRdb ran MiXCR on the 5' RACE reads. The table includes under 1,100,000 distinct CDR3 sequences, almost 25% detected once. V was clipped by 5 bases and J by 3 bases; unmatched bases: 5. Germline V gene sequence: CDR1 SGHAT, CDR2 FQNNGV. CDR3 size: 15 residues. This sample was shared with a second study, whose subject was T cells of mothers and their children. That work adds: Versus unrelated pairs, overlap was slightly higher in related mother-child pairs, without reaching significance.

The sample was blood. The sequence was collected from a girl aged 2 to 9 in good health. V gene TRBV11-2 combines with J gene TRBJ1-5; TRBD1 aligns across 9 bases. The CDR3 loop reads CASSPGQGINQPQHF. CDR3 coding DNA: TGTGCCAGCAGCCCAGGACAGGGGATCAATCAGCCCCAGCATTTT.